This is a list of T cell receptor beta chains from one sample in a study of vaccination and CD4 T cells after COVID-19. These receptors' targets are unknown. Via MiXCR, TCRdb re-called the PCR reads, giving one row per CDR3 protein. The profile covers more than 10,000 distinct CDR3 sequences, with 27% appearing a single time and 25% to 35% taken by the ten largest. Sequencing was performed on CD4+ T cells from blood, cultured in vitro, taken before SARS-CoV-2 vaccination. The receptor set was obtained from a human donor who received a COVID-19 vaccine. The CDR3 runs from the conserved cysteine through the conserved F or W. A D gene is named only where the DNA matches it firmly. Part of the rows lack a size; the others show once, few, many or a class for expanded clones.

CDR3 length,J gene,V gene,D gene,clone size,CDR3 DNA,CDR3 protein
12,TRBJ1-1,TRBV30,-,few,TGTGCCTGGAGTGTAGGGAGGAGTGAAGCTTTCTTT,CAWSVGRSEAFF
13,TRBJ2-1,TRBV30,-,-,TGTGCCTCCGAATATAACAGGGGGGGTGAGCAGTTCTTC,CASEYNRGGEQFF
15,TRBJ2-1,TRBV12-3/TRBV12-4,-,-,TGTGCCAGCACCTCGGGAGGGGGCCGGTACAATGAGCAGTTCTTC,CASTSGGGRYNEQFF
16,TRBJ2-5,TRBV10-3,TRBD1,-,TGTGCCATCAGTGGATTCGAGGGACAGGGAAAGGGGACCCAGTACTTC,CAISGFEGQGKGTQYF
15,TRBJ2-3,TRBV2,-,-,TGTGCCAGCAGTGACAAGGGATCCACCACAGATACGCAGTATTTT,CASSDKGSTTDTQYF
11,TRBJ1-5,TRBV2,TRBD1,few,TGTGCCAGCAGTGAAACAGGGGTCCAGCATTTT,CASSETGVQHF
15,TRBJ1-5,TRBV6-5,-,few,TGTGCCAGCAGTTACGGAGGGGATCTTAATCAGCCCCAGCATTTT,CASSYGGDLNQPQHF
17,TRBJ1-5,TRBV12-5,-,few,TGTGCTAGTGGTTTGGCGACGACAGACTATAGCAATCAGCCCCAGCATTTT,CASGLATTDYSNQPQHF
15,TRBJ1-1,TRBV29-1,-,-,TGCAGCGTTGTTGGAGGGGTTATCGGGTACACTGAAGCTTTCTTT,CSVVGGVIGYTEAFF
15,TRBJ1-1,TRBV5-1,-,-,TGCGCCAGCAGCTTGTTTACAGGGACGAACACTGAAGCTTTCTTT,CASSLFTGTNTEAFF
12,TRBJ1-5,TRBV7-2,-,few,TGTGCCAGCAGCTTAATGTATCAGCCCCAGCATTTT,CASSLMYQPQHF
19,TRBJ1-4,TRBV10-3,-,-,TGTGCCATCAGTGAGTCGATAGGAAGAATGCGGGGTCCCCAAGAAAAACTGTTTTTT,CAISESIGRMRGPQEKLFF
15,TRBJ1-6,TRBV27,TRBD1,few,TGTGCCAGCAGTTTAATCAGGGGGCTGAATTCACCCCTCCACTTT,CASSLIRGLNSPLHF
11,TRBJ2-1,TRBV4-2,-,large,TGTGCCAGCAGCCAAGAGGATGAGCAGTTCTTC,CASSQEDEQFF
13,TRBJ1-1,TRBV27,-,few,TGTGCCAGCAGTTTATATCGGGACGCTGAAGCTTTCTTT,CASSLYRDAEAFF
16,TRBJ1-5,TRBV2,TRBD1,few,TGTGCCAGCAGCGTCAAGGGGACAGGGGGGGGCCAGCCCCAGCATTTT,CASSVKGTGGGQPQHF
14,TRBJ2-3,TRBV20-1,-,few,TGCAGTGCTCGCTCCTGGGGGGCCTCGGATACGCAGTATTTT,CSARSWGASDTQYF
13,TRBJ1-2,TRBV27,-,-,TGTGCCAGCAGTTTAAGGAGGGGGGCGAGCTACACCTTC,CASSLRRGASYTF
12,TRBJ2-3,TRBV2,-,-,TGTGCCAGCAACGAGGACTCCATCCGGCAGTATTTT,CASNEDSIRQYF
13,TRBJ2-7,TRBV20-1,-,few,TGCAGTGCGAACGGACGGACCTCCTACGAGCAGTACTTC,CSANGRTSYEQYF
13,TRBJ1-6,TRBV2,-,few,TGTGCCAGCAACACAGGGTACAATTCACCCCTCCACTTT,CASNTGYNSPLHF
14,TRBJ2-1,TRBV5-8,TRBD2,-,TGTGCCAGCAGCTTTAACGCGGGGGACAATGAGCAGTTCTTC,CASSFNAGDNEQFF
17,TRBJ2-2,TRBV7-9,-,few,TGTGCCAGCAGCTTAGCACGAACCCAACTGGGCACCGGGGAGCTGTTTTTT,CASSLARTQLGTGELFF
19,TRBJ2-3,TRBV5-1,TRBD2,-,TGCGCCAGCAGCTCCGGACTAGCGGGGGGAAAACTTAGCACAGATACGCAGTATTTT,CASSSGLAGGKLSTDTQYF
15,TRBJ2-7,TRBV2,TRBD1,-,TGTGCCAGCAGGGGAGAACCGGGACAGAACTACGAGCAGTACTTC,CASRGEPGQNYEQYF
14,TRBJ2-7,TRBV28,-,-,TGTGCCAGCAGTTTAAGGGACCTAACCTTCGGGCAGTACTTC,CASSLRDLTFGQYF
13,TRBJ2-3,TRBV6-2/TRBV6-3,-,-,TGTGCCAGCCTCACCCGTTCGAGTGATACGCAGTATTTT,CASLTRSSDTQYF
17,TRBJ2-1,TRBV3-1,-,-,TGTGCCAGCAGCCCTCCCTTTGGGGCGGGGGCCGACTATGAGCAGTTCTTC,CASSPPFGAGADYEQFF